These 32 T cell receptor beta chains were all obtained from the same sample, sequenced in a study of Ad26.COV2.S vaccination and SARS-CoV-2 variants. Data came from immunoSEQ multiplex PCR; TCRdb stores just in-frame clones and leaves some out. The table has some 460,000 clones, about 89% seen once; the top ten hold 1.5% to 2%. Treatment defined: around 19 received Ad26.COV2.S at low or high dose, single or two shots; about 5 received placebo; per-sample allocation not given. On day 63 after the first injection, vaccine and placebo recipients gave samples. The sample was peripheral blood, taken in a trial of Ad26.COV2.S vaccine versus placebo. These receptors originate from a person aged 18 to 65 who received the Ad26.COV2.S COVID-19 vaccine or a placebo.

This clone was recorded only once. The chain's CDR3 is CASSRTDSNSPLHF. CDR3 nucleotide sequence: TGTGCCAGTAGTAGAACCGACAGTAATTCACCCCTCCACTTT. This chain links TRBV19 with TRBJ1-6, with D possibly TRBD1 on 5 matching bases. V dropped 4 bases and J dropped 6 bases, with 10 bases sitting between them. This CDR3 spans 14 amino acids. The germline gives CDR1 LNHDA, CDR2 SQIVND (reference sequence).

The chain employs TRBV28 and TRBJ1-1; possibly TRBD1 for D (5 bases). This CDR3 has 16 residues. In germline, CDR1 is MDHEN, CDR2 SYDVKM. V was pared by 3 bases and J by 4 bases, with 18 bases between. DNA for the CDR3: TGTGCCAGCAGTTTTTTTGGGTTGGGGGGGAGCACTGAAGCTTTCTTT. Encoded protein: CASSFFGLGGSTEAFF.

The J gene is TRBJ2-2, the V gene TRBV15; the D gene is possibly TRBD1 (7 bases). Germline CDR1 and CDR2: LNHNV and YYDKDF (reference sequence). The CDR3 length is 15 residues. The V end lost 0 bases, the J end lost 4 bases, and 9 bases lay between the germline ends. The DNA of the CDR3 is TGTGCCACCAGCAGAGATCAGGGGGGCACCGGGGAGCTGTTTTTT. Translation: CATSRDQGGTGELFF. The full variable domain, its missing parts supplied by reference TRBV15 and TRBJ2-2, is DAMVIQNPRYQVTQFGKPVTLSCSQTLNHNVMYWYQQKSSQAPKLLFHYYDKDFNNEADTPDNFQSRRPNTSFCFLDIRSPGLGDTAMYLCATSRDQGGTGELFFGEGSRLTVL.

The chain is built from TRBV11-2 and TRBJ1-1, with D perhaps TRBD1 (5 bases). Germline CDR1 SGHAT, CDR2 FQNNGV. The V end was cut by 1 base, the J end by 3 bases, with 9 bases between. The CDR3 contains 14 residues. The CDR3 reads CASSLGVGDTEAFF. CDR3 DNA sequence: TGTGCCAGCAGCTTAGGGGTGGGGGACACTGAAGCTTTCTTT. The full variable domain, with the rest looked up from reference TRBV11-2 and TRBJ1-1, is EAGVAQSPRYKIIEKRQSVAFWCNPISGHATLYWYQQILGQGPKLLIQFQNNGVVDDSQLPKDRFSAERLKGVDSTLKIQPAKLEDSAVYLCASSLGVGDTEAFFGQGTRLTVV.

J is TRBJ2-3 and V is TRBV2; the match to TRBD2 covers 15 bases. Germline loops: CDR1 SNHLY, CDR2 FYNNEI. The CDR3 length is 16 residues. V gave up 6 bases and J gave up 4 bases; unmatched junction bases: 5. CDR3 sequence: CASRERTSGGADTQYF. The CDR3 region has the DNA TGTGCCAGCAGGGAAAGGACTAGCGGGGGGGCAGATACGCAGTATTTT.

This chain links TRBV11-2 with TRBJ2-5, with 7 bases matching TRBD2. Trimming removed 4 bases from V and 5 bases from J; junction bases left unmatched: 19. The germline V gene encodes CDR1 SGHAT and CDR2 FQNNGV. The CDR3 extends over 18 amino acids. CDR3 loop: CASSSFGSGMIPPETQYF. DNA for the CDR3: TGTGCCAGCAGCTCCTTTGGGAGCGGGATGATCCCCCCGGAGACCCAGTACTTC. Full variable domain (missing parts from reference TRBV11-2 and TRBJ2-5): EAGVAQSPRYKIIEKRQSVAFWCNPISGHATLYWYQQILGQGPKLLIQFQNNGVVDDSQLPKDRFSAERLKGVDSTLKIQPAKLEDSAVYLCASSSFGSGMIPPETQYFGPGTRLLVL.

The genes are TRBV5-1 and TRBJ2-1; D is possibly TRBD1 (5 bases). CDR3 length: 14 amino acids. The ends were cut back, 6 bases at V and 5 bases at J, with 15 bases in the middle. In germline, CDR1 is SGHRS, CDR2 YFSETQ. The CDR3 nucleotides are TGCGCCAGCAATAGGGGTACAGTGAACAATGAGCAGTTCTTC. Translated: CASNRGTVNNEQFF.

This chain links TRBV11-1 with TRBJ2-3; TRBD1 is a possible D gene (6 bases). CDR1 is SGHAT and CDR2 is FQDESV in the germline V gene (reference sequence). The CDR3 covers 14 residues. Trimming removed 4 bases at V and 4 bases at J, with 12 bases between. CDR3 residues: CASSWGRLSDTQYF. As DNA, the CDR3 is TGTGCCAGCAGCTGGGGGCGGCTCTCAGATACGCAGTATTTT.

This clone was seen only once. The chain recombines TRBV18 with TRBJ2-6; 9 bases line up with TRBD1. Germline lookup yields CDR1 KGHSH and CDR2 LQKENI. This CDR3 region has 17 residues. The V segment lost 4 bases and the J segment 1 base; nucleotides outside the gene matches: 5. Here the CDR3 reads CASSRGQGFSGANVLTF. In nucleotides, the CDR3 is TGTGCCAGCTCACGGGGACAGGGTTTTTCTGGGGCCAACGTCCTGACTTTC.

V and J are TRBV15 and TRBJ2-1; tentative D call: TRBD1 (5 bases). CDR3 size: 12 residues. CDR1 and CDR2 (germline): LNHNV, YYDKDF (reference sequence). V was pared by 4 bases and J by 5 bases, with 6 bases between. The DNA for the CDR3 is TGTGCCACCAGCACAGGGAACAATGAGCAGTTCTTC. Protein sequence: CATSTGNNEQFF.

Here the CDR3 reads CASNERRGNFYEQYF. The CDR3 region has the DNA TGTGCCAGCAACGAGCGGCGCGGGAACTTCTACGAGCAGTACTTC. V gene TRBV2 combines with J gene TRBJ2-7; D perhaps matches TRBD2 (6 bases). The V gene lost 7 bases and the J gene lost 3 bases, with 19 bases spanning the gap. CDR1 and CDR2 from the germline V gene are SNHLY and FYNNEI. The CDR3 spans 15 residues.

The chain uses TRBV6-5 and TRBJ2-1; 8 bases match TRBD2. The CDR3 contains 15 residues. CDR1 and CDR2 from the germline V gene are MNHEY and SVGAGI. Trimming at V came to 6 bases and at J to 4 bases, leaving 8 bases not matched to a gene. The CDR3 bases are TGTGCCAGCAGGATCTCTAGCGGGCCTTACAATGAGCAGTTCTTC. Its protein product is CASRISSGPYNEQFF.

The J gene is TRBJ2-2, the V gene TRBV2; D tentatively fits TRBD1 or TRBD2 (5 bases each). Germline CDR1 SNHLY, CDR2 FYNNEI. Deletions cut 11 bases from V and 6 bases from J, with 7 bases between. This CDR3 contains 10 residues. CDR3 in amino acids: CAWGSGELFF. The CDR3 DNA reads TGTGCCTGGGGGTCCGGGGAGCTGTTTTTT.

V and J are TRBV9 and TRBJ2-3; 15 bases fit TRBD2. With V trimmed by 0 bases and J by 5 bases, 4 bases remained unmatched. This CDR3 comprises 17 residues. The germline CDR1 and CDR2 sequences are SGDLS and YYNGEE. The CDR3 DNA sequence: TGTGCCAGCAGCGTAGGGGGGACTAGCGGGAGGATAGATACGCAGTATTTT. It codes for CASSVGGTSGRIDTQYF.

This chain links TRBV27 with TRBJ2-3; no clear D gene. The CDR3 sequence is 13 residues long. Per the germline V gene, CDR1 is MNHEY and CDR2 is SMNVEV (reference sequence). The V and J ends lost 2 bases and 7 bases respectively, with 10 bases between them. CDR3 bases: TGTGCCAGCAGTTTACCTTTCCACCATACGCAGTATTTT. Encoded protein: CASSLPFHHTQYF.

The V call is TRBV3-1 (or the pseudogene TRBV3-2), the J call TRBJ1-1; possible D gene TRBD1, 6 bases. Germline V gene lookup returns CDR1 LGHDT and CDR2 YNNKEL (reference sequence). CDR3 length: 18 residues. Deletions cut 6 bases from V and 3 bases from J, with 26 bases between. The CDR3 is CASSTRITRTRGDTEAFF. The CDR3 coding sequence is TGTGCCAGCAGTACGAGAATTACCCGCACAAGGGGGGACACTGAAGCTTTCTTT.

The V gene is TRBV3-1 (or the pseudogene TRBV3-2), the J gene TRBJ1-6; no firm D call. Trimming shortened V by 5 bases and J by 5 bases, and 10 bases separated the two germline ends. CDR1 is LGHDT, CDR2 YNNKEL, per germline (reference sequence). This CDR3 has 14 residues. CDR3 nucleotides: TGTGCCAGCAGCGTGGGCACCAATAATTCACCCCTCCACTTT. Translation gives CASSVGTNNSPLHF.

This clone was counted a single time. The chain employs TRBV18 and TRBJ2-6, with D maybe TRBD1 (6 bases). The V end lost 5 bases, the J end lost 0 bases, and 14 bases lay between the germline ends. Germline loops: CDR1 KGHSH, CDR2 LQKENI. CDR3 length equals 17 residues. The DNA for the CDR3 is TGTGCCAGCTCAAGCCAGGGGAGCAACTCTGGGGCCAACGTCCTGACTTTC. This encodes CASSSQGSNSGANVLTF.

The sample holds one count of this clone. The V call is TRBV19, the J call TRBJ2-7, with D maybe TRBD1 (5 bases). The CDR3 runs 13 residues. Trimming cost V 9 bases and J 1 base, with 13 bases left between them. The germline CDR1 and CDR2 sequences are LNHDA and SQIVND (reference sequence). CDR3 sequence: CASRAIGSYEQYF. The CDR3 coding sequence is TGTGCCAGCAGGGCCATCGGGTCCTACGAGCAGTACTTC.

This chain links TRBV28 with TRBJ1-4; D gene uncertain. CDR1 and CDR2 (germline): MDHEN, SYDVKM. This CDR3 comprises 16 residues. The V and J ends lost 6 bases and 4 bases respectively, with 18 bases between them. CDR3 sequence: CASRAPPENYNEKLFF. For the CDR3, the DNA is TGTGCCAGCAGGGCCCCCCCAGAGAACTATAATGAAAAACTGTTTTTT. Looking up the rest from reference TRBV28 and TRBJ1-4 gives the full variable domain: DVKVTQSSRYLVKRTGEKVFLECVQDMDHENMFWYRQDPGLGLRLIYFSYDVKMKEKGDIPEGYSVSREKKERFSLILESASTNQTSMYLCASRAPPENYNEKLFFGSGTQLSVL.

This chain links TRBV7-2 with TRBJ2-1; 8 nucleotides match TRBD2. V was pared by 5 bases and J by 6 bases, with 9 bases of the junction left unmatched. The CDR3 has 15 amino acids. Germline assignment: CDR1 SGHTA and CDR2 FQGNSA. CDR3 sequence (DNA): TGTGCCAGCAGCACGAGGGGACTAGTGTTCAATGAGCAGTTCTTC. Translated: CASSTRGLVFNEQFF.

V usage is TRBV27 and J usage is TRBJ1-5; no firm D call. CDR1 MNHEY and CDR2 SMNVEV come from the germline V gene (reference sequence). V lost 2 bases to trimming and J lost 0 bases, with 5 bases between them. The CDR3 loop spans 14 amino acids. CDR3 sequence: CASSLIFSNQPQHF. The CDR3 nucleotides read TGTGCCAGCAGTTTAATTTTTAGCAATCAGCCCCAGCATTTT.

The chain is built from TRBV11-2 and TRBJ2-5; no clear D. Germline CDR1 SGHAT, CDR2 FQNNGV. This CDR3 has 15 amino acids. Between the trimmed V and J ends, which lost 5 bases and 5 bases, there was a span of 18 bases. The CDR3 here is CASSNPIRKWETQYF. CDR3 nucleotides: TGTGCCAGCAGCAACCCCATCAGGAAGTGGGAGACCCAGTACTTC.

The V and J genes are TRBV29-1 and TRBJ2-2; perhaps D is TRBD1 or TRBD2 (6 bases each). V gave up 5 bases and J gave up 6 bases, with 19 bases separating them. CDR3 length equals 15 residues. CDR1 is SQVTM, CDR2 ANQGSEA, per germline. DNA of the CDR3: TGCAGCGTTTTTTTAGGATTTGGGGGGCCCGGGGAGCTGTTTTTT. Translated: CSVFLGFGGPGELFF.

This chain links TRBV27 with TRBJ1-1; 9 positions agree with TRBD1. Germline V gene data show CDR1 as MNHEY and CDR2 as SMNVEV (reference sequence). The CDR3 is 14 residues long. Trimming cost V 5 bases and J 7 bases; bases outside gene matches: 8. The CDR3 protein is CASSPGTGFGEAFF. CDR3 in DNA: TGTGCCAGCAGTCCCGGGACAGGGTTCGGTGAAGCTTTCTTT.

The chain carries TRBV18 and TRBJ1-1; weak D call: TRBD1 (5 bases). Germline V gene data show CDR1 as KGHSH and CDR2 as LQKENI. This CDR3 is 16 amino acids long. The V end lost 3 bases, the J end lost 1 base, and 15 bases lay between the germline ends. This CDR3 reads CASSPPMGRPNTEAFF. The CDR3 coding sequence is TGTGCCAGCTCACCTCCTATGGGGCGGCCGAACACTGAAGCTTTCTTT.

The V and J genes are TRBV14 and TRBJ2-7; no clear D. V lost 5 bases and J 3 bases, leaving 8 bases between the germline ends. Germline V gene sequence: CDR1 SGHDN, CDR2 FVKESK. The CDR3 loop spans 12 amino acids. The CDR3 protein is CASSSLSYEQYF. The DNA of the CDR3 is TGTGCCAGCAGCTCCCTTAGCTACGAGCAGTACTTC.

The chain links TRBV19 to TRBJ2-1; TRBD2 is a possible D gene (6 bases). CDR1 and CDR2 (germline): LNHDA, SQIVND (reference sequence). This CDR3 contains 13 residues. V dropped 5 bases and J dropped 10 bases, with 15 bases sitting between them. DNA of the CDR3: TGTGCCAGTAGTTTACTAATTAGCGGCGAGCAGTTCTTC. Protein: CASSLLISGEQFF.

This chain joins TRBV19 and TRBJ2-7; TRBD1 matches at 7 bases. The CDR3 is 15 residues long. Germline CDR1 and CDR2: LNHDA and SQIVND (reference sequence). The V gene end was trimmed by 3 bases and the J gene end by 2 bases; junction bases not matched to a gene: 7. As DNA, the CDR3 is TGTGCCAGTAGTATCCAGTTGACAGGGCCCTACGAGCAGTACTTC. Translated, it gives CASSIQLTGPYEQYF.

This chain connects TRBV27 to TRBJ1-5, with TRBD1 identical over 7 bases. CDR1 is MNHEY and CDR2 is SMNVEV in the germline V gene (reference sequence). CDR3 length equals 15 residues. V lost 4 bases and J lost 2; bases outside the gene matches: 5. CDR3 residues: CASSSPGQRNQPQHF. The CDR3, as DNA: TGTGCCAGCAGTTCACCGGGACAGCGCAATCAGCCCCAGCATTTT.

Only one count was recorded for this clone. Other DNA sequences of this sample code for an identical CDR3. The chain uses TRBV4-1 and TRBJ2-7, with 16 bases aligning to TRBD2. The CDR3 totals 15 residues. V trimming: 4 bases; J trimming: 4 bases; junction bases outside the gene matches: 1. Germline V gene sequence: CDR1 MGHRA, CDR2 YSYEKL. The CDR3 here is CASSRGLAGGYEQYF. CDR3 DNA sequence: TGCGCCAGCAGCCGGGGACTAGCGGGAGGGTACGAGCAGTACTTC.

This chain joins TRBV30 and TRBJ1-2, with unresolved D. The V end was cut by 3 bases, the J end by 4 bases, with 21 bases between. The CDR3 is 16 residues long. Germline CDR1 and CDR2: GTSNPN and SVGIG (reference sequence). The CDR3 DNA reads TGTGCCTGGAGCACGGTCGGACGGATGGCTATCTATGGCTACACCTTC. Protein: CAWSTVGRMAIYGYTF.